This T cell receptor beta chain was documented in a study of T cell responses to AZD1222 COVID-19 vaccine. With regard to this clone: Its cognate antigen is unknown.

CDR3 length: 17 amino acids. Between the trimmed V and J ends, which lost 4 bases and 3 bases, there was a span of 22 bases. Germline CDR1 and CDR2: LGHDT and YNNKEL (reference sequence). Study-level findings and limits: The repertoires were collected only after the peak T cell response.

Profiling relied on immunoSEQ multiplex PCR, and the TCRdb table lists in-frame clones only, not all of them. Here the sample spans about 81,000 clones, around 93% being singletons. The gene calls are TRBV3-1 (or the pseudogene TRBV3-2) and TRBJ2-7; possibly TRBD2 for D (7 bases). Sample: peripheral blood, taken 28 days after the second AZD1222 dose. The receptor's source is an adult who received the AZD1222 COVID-19 vaccine. Written as DNA, the CDR3 is TGTGCCAGCAGCCTTCAACCCGGTAGGGGGGGATACTACGAGCAGTACTTC. Encoded protein: CASSLQPGRGGYYEQYF.